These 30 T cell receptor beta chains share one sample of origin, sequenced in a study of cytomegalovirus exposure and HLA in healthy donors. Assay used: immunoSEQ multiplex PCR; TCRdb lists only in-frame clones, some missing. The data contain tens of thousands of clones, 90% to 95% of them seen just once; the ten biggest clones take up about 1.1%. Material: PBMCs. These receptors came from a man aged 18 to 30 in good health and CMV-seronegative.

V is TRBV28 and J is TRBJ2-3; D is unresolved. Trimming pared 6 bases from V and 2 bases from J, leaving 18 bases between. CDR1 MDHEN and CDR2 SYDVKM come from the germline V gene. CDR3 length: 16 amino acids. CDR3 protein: CASSPRYRQNTDTQYF. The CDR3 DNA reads TGTGCCAGCAGCCCGCGGTACCGTCAAAACACAGATACGCAGTATTTT.

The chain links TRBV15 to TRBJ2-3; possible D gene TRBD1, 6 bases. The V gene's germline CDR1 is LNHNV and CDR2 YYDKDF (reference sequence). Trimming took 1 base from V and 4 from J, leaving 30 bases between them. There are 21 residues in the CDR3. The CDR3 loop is CATSRGQARLRAQDTADTQYF. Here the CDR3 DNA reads TGTGCCACCAGCAGAGGACAGGCGCGTCTTCGGGCGCAGGATACCGCAGATACGCAGTATTTT.

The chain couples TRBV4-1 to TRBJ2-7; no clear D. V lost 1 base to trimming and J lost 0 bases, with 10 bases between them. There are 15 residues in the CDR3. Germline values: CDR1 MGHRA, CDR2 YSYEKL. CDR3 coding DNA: TGCGCCAGCAGCCAAGCCGAACAGCCCTCCTACGAGCAGTACTTC. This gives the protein CASSQAEQPSYEQYF.

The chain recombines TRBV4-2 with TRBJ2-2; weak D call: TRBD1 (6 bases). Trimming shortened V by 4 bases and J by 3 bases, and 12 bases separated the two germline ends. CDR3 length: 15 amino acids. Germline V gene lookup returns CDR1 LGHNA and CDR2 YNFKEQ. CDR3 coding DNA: TGTGCCAGCAGCCCTCCAAGACAGGACACCGGGGAGCTGTTTTTT. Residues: CASSPPRQDTGELFF.

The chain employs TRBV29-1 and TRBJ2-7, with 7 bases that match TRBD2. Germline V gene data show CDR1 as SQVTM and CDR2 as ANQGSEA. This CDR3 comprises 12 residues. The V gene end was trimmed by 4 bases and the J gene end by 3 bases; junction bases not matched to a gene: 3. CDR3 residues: CSVGLADYEQYF. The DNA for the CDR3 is TGCAGCGTTGGGCTAGCGGACTACGAGCAGTACTTC.

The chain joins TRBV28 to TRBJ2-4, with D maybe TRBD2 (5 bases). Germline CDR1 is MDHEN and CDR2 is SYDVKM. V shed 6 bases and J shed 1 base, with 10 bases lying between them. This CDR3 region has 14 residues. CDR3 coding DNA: TGTGCCAGCAGCCCCGGGGAGGCCAAAAACATTCAGTACTTC. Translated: CASSPGEAKNIQYF.

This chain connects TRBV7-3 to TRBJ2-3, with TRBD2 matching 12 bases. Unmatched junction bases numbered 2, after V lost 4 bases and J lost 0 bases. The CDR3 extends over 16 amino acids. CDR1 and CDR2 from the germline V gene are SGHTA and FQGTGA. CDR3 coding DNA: TGTGCCAGCAGCTCCGGGACTAGCGGGAGCACAGATACGCAGTATTTT. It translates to CASSSGTSGSTDTQYF.

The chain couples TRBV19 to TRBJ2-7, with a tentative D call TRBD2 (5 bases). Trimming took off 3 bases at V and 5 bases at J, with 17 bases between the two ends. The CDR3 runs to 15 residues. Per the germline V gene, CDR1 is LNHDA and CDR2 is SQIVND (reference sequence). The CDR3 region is CASSISVGLSDEQYF. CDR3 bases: TGTGCCAGTAGTATCTCCGTTGGACTTTCGGACGAGCAGTACTTC. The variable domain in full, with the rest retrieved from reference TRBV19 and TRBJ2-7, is DGGITQSPKYLFRKEGQNVTLSCEQNLNHDAMYWYRQDPGQGLRLIYYSQIVNDFQKGDIAEGYSVSREKKESFPLTVTSAQKNPTAFYLCASSISVGLSDEQYFGPGTRLTVT.

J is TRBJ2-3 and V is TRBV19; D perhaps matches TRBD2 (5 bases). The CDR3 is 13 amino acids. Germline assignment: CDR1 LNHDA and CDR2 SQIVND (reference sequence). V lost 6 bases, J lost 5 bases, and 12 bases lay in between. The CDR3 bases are TGTGCCAGTAGACCCCGGGAAGGAGATACGCAGTATTTT. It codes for CASRPREGDTQYF. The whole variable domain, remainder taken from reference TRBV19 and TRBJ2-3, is DGGITQSPKYLFRKEGQNVTLSCEQNLNHDAMYWYRQDPGQGLRLIYYSQIVNDFQKGDIAEGYSVSREKKESFPLTVTSAQKNPTAFYLCASRPREGDTQYFGPGTRLTVL.

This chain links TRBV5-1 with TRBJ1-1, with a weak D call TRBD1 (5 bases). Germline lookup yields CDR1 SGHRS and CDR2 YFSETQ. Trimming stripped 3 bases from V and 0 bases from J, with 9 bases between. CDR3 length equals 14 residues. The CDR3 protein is CASSYDSVNTEAFF. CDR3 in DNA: TGCGCCAGCAGCTACGACAGTGTGAACACTGAAGCTTTCTTT.

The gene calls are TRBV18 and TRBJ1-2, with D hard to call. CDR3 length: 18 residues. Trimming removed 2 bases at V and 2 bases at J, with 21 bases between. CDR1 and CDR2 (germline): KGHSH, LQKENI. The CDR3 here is CASSPNLQETYDNYGYTF. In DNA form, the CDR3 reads TGTGCCAGCTCACCAAATTTGCAGGAAACATACGACAACTATGGCTACACCTTC.

CDR3 sequence reads: CASSLSVAGGGETQYF. In nucleotides, the CDR3 is TGTGCCAGCAGTTTATCTGTGGCGGGAGGCGGGGAGACCCAGTACTTC. This chain uses TRBV27 with TRBJ2-5; 8 bases line up with TRBD2. V was pared by 0 bases and J by 5 bases, with 8 bases of the junction left unmatched. Germline loops: CDR1 MNHEY, CDR2 SMNVEV (reference sequence). There are 16 residues in the CDR3.

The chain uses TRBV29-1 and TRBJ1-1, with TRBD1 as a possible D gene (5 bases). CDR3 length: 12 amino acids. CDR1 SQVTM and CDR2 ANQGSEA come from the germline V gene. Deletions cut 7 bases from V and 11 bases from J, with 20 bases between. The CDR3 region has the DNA TGCAGCGCCGCCCCCAGGGCCCAGAGGGCTTTCTTT. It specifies CSAAPRAQRAFF.

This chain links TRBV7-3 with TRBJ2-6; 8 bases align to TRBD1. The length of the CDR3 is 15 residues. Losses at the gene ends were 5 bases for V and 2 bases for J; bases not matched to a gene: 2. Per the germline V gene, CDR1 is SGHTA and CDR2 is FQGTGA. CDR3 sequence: CASSRTGTGANVLTF. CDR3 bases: TGTGCCAGCAGCCGGACAGGGACTGGGGCCAACGTCCTGACTTTC.

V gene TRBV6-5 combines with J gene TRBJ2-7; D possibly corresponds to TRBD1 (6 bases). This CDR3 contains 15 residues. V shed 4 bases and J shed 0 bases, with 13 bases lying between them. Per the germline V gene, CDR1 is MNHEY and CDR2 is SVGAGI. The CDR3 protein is CASSSTGQPSYEQYF. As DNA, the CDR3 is TGTGCCAGCAGTTCTACAGGGCAGCCCTCCTACGAGCAGTACTTC.

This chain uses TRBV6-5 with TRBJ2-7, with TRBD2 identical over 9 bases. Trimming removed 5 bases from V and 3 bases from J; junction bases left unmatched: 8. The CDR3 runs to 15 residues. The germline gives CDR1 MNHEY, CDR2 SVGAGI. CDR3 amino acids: CASSPLAGPSYEQYF. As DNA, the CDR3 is TGTGCCAGCAGTCCTCTAGCGGGACCCAGCTACGAGCAGTACTTC.

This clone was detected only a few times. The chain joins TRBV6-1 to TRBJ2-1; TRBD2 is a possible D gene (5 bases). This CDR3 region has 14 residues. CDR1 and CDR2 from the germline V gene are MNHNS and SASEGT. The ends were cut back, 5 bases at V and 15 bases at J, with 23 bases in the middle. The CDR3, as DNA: TGTGCCAGCAGTAGTTCTGTAGACCGGGATGTGCGGTTCTTC. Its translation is CASSSSVDRDVRFF.

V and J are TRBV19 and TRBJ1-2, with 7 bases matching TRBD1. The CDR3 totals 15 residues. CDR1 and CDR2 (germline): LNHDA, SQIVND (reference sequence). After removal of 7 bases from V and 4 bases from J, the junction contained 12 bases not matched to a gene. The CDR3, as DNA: TGTGCCAGTAAATCCCCGGGACAGATATCCTATGGCTACACCTTC. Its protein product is CASKSPGQISYGYTF.

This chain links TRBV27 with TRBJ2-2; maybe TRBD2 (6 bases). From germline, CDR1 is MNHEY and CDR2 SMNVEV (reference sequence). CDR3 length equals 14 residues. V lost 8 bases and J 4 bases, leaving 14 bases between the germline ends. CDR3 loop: CASGMAGLTGELFF. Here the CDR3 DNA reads TGTGCCAGCGGGATGGCGGGGCTCACCGGGGAGCTGTTTTTT.

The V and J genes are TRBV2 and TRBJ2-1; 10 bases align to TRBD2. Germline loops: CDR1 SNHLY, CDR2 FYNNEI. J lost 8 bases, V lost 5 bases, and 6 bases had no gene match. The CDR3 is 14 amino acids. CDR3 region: CASSNSGRGYEQFF. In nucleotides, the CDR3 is TGTGCCAGCAGTAACAGCGGGAGGGGGTATGAGCAGTTCTTC.

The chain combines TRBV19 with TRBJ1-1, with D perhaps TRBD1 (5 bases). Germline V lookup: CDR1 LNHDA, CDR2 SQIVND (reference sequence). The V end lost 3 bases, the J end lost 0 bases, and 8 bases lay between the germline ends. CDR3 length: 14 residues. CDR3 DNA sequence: TGTGCCAGTAGTATCCAGGGTTTGAACACTGAAGCTTTCTTT. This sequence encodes CASSIQGLNTEAFF. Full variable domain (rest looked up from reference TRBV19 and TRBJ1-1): DGGITQSPKYLFRKEGQNVTLSCEQNLNHDAMYWYRQDPGQGLRLIYYSQIVNDFQKGDIAEGYSVSREKKESFPLTVTSAQKNPTAFYLCASSIQGLNTEAFFGQGTRLTVV.

The CDR3 nucleotides read TGTGCCAGCAGCTCTAGGGGACAGGGCCGAGAGTCCTACGAGCAGTACTTC. Amino acids: CASSSRGQGRESYEQYF. The chain combines TRBV11-2 with TRBJ2-7; 9 bases agree with TRBD1. Germline CDR1 SGHAT, CDR2 FQNNGV. V was pared by 4 bases and J by 1 base, with 11 bases of the junction left unmatched. The CDR3 runs to 17 residues.

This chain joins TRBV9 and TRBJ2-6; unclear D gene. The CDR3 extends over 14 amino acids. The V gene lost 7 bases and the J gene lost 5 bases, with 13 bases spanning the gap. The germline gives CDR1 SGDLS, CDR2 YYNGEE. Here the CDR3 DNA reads TGTGCCAGCCTCAAACAAAGTCGGGCCAACGTCCTGACTTTC. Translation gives CASLKQSRANVLTF.

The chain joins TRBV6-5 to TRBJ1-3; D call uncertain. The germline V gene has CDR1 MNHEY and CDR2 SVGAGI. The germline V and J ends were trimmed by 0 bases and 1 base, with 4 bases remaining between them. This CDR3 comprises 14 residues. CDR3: CASSYSESGNTIYF. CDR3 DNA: TGTGCCAGCAGTTACTCGGAGTCTGGAAACACCATATATTTT.

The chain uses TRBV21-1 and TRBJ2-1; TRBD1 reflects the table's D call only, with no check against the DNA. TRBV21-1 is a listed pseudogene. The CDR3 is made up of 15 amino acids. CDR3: CASSIRTGSYNEQFF. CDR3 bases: TGTGCCAGCAGCATCCGGACAGGATCCTACAATGAGCAGTTCTTC.

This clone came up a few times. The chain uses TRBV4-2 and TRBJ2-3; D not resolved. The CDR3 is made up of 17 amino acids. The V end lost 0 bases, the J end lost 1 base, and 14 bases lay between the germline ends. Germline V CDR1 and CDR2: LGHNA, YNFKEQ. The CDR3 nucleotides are TGTGCCAGCAGCCAAGATCGAGGCCCAGAGGGCACAGATACGCAGTATTTT. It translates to CASSQDRGPEGTDTQYF.

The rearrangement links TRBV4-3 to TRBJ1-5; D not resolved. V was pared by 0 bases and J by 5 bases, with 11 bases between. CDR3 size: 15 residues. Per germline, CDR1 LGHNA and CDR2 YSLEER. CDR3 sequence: CASSQDRGVDQPQHF. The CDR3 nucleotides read TGCGCCAGCAGCCAAGATCGCGGGGTGGATCAGCCCCAGCATTTT.

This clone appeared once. The CDR3 loop is CASSKLAANQETQYF. DNA for the CDR3: TGTGCCAGCAGCAAACTAGCGGCCAACCAAGAGACCCAGTACTTC. The chain links TRBV9 to TRBJ2-5; the match to TRBD2 covers 8 bases. The ends lost 4 bases at V and 0 bases at J; junction bases unmatched: 5. The CDR3 is made up of 15 amino acids. The V gene's germline CDR1 is SGDLS and CDR2 YYNGEE. Based on the CDR3 plus reference TRBV9 and TRBJ2-5, the full variable domain is DSGVTQTPKHLITATGQRVTLRCSPRSGDLSVYWYQQSLDQGLQFLIQYYNGEERAKGNILERFSAQQFPDLHSELNLSSLELGDSALYFCASSKLAANQETQYFGPGTRLLVL.

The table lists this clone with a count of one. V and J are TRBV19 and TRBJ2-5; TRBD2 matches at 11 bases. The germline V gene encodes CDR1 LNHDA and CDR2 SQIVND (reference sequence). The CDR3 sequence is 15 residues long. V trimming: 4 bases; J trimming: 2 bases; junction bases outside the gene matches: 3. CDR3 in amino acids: CASSSRLAGQETQYF. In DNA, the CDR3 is TGTGCCAGTAGTAGCAGACTAGCGGGACAAGAGACCCAGTACTTC. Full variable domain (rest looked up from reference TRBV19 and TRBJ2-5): DGGITQSPKYLFRKEGQNVTLSCEQNLNHDAMYWYRQDPGQGLRLIYYSQIVNDFQKGDIAEGYSVSREKKESFPLTVTSAQKNPTAFYLCASSSRLAGQETQYFGPGTRLLVL.

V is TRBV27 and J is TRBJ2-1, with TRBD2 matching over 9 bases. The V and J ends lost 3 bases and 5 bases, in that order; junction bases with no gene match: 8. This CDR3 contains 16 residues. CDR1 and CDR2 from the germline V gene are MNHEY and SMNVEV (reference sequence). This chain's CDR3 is CASSFLASGDHNEQFF. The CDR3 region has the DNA TGTGCCAGCAGTTTTTTGGCTAGCGGGGACCACAATGAGCAGTTCTTC.